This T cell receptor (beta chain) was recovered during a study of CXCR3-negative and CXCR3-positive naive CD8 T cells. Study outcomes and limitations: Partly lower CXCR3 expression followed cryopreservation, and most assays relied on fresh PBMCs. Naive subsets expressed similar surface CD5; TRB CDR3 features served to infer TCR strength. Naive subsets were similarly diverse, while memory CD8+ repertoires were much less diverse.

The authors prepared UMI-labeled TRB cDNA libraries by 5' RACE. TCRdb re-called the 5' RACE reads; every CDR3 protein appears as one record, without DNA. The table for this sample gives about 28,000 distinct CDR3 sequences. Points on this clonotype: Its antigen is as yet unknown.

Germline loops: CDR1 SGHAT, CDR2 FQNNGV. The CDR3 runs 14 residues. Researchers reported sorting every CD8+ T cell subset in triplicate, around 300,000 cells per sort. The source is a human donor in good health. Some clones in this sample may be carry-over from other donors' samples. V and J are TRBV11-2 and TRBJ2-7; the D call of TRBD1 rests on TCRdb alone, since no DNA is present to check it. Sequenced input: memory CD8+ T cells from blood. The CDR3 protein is CASSQLGGAYEQYF.